This T cell receptor beta chain comes out of a study of T cells in Graves' hyperthyroidism and ophthalmopathy. General study results and limits: Most thyroid clonotypes expanded above 0.001 appeared in blood too.

The length of the CDR3 is 13 residues. The V gene lost 2 bases and the J gene lost 7 bases, with 12 bases spanning the gap. Germline CDR1 reads KGHSH; CDR2 reads LQKENI. The sample holds a few counts of this clonotype. Its antigen is not identified. TCR beta CDR3 region amplification was performed from RNA transcripts. Carried out on the TCR CDR3, a first-round RT-PCR used the HTBI primer set. TCRdb ran MiXCR on the multiplex PCR reads and lists one entry per CDR3 protein. The sample includes approximately 430,000 distinct CDR3 sequences, 15% to 18% of them seen just once. Sequenced: blood. The sequence came from a woman aged 18-29 years with Graves' hyperthyroidism. The V and J genes are TRBV18 and TRBJ2-7; tentatively, D is TRBD1 or TRBD2 (6 bases each). This CDR3 is CASSPEGGREQYF. The CDR3 bases are TGTGCCAGCTCACCAGAGGGGGGCAGGGAGCAGTACTTC.